This T cell receptor (beta chain) stems from a study of blood T cell repertoires in COVID-19. Only in-frame clones appear in the TCRdb table, and some are missing; sequencing was by immunoSEQ multiplex PCR. The table records some 40,000 clones, around 85% of them present only once. The source is a woman over 75 with acute or convalescent COVID-19. The sequencing sample was made of peripheral blood.

The CDR3 protein is CASSDTDSNQPQHF. CDR3 DNA: TGTGCCAGTTCGGACACCGATAGCAATCAGCCCCAGCATTTT. The rearrangement joins TRBV19 to TRBJ1-5; a weak D match, TRBD1 (5 bases). V was shortened by 8 bases and J by 0 bases, with 11 bases between the two germline ends. The length of the CDR3 is 14 residues. The germline CDR1 and CDR2 sequences are LNHDA and SQIVND (reference sequence).